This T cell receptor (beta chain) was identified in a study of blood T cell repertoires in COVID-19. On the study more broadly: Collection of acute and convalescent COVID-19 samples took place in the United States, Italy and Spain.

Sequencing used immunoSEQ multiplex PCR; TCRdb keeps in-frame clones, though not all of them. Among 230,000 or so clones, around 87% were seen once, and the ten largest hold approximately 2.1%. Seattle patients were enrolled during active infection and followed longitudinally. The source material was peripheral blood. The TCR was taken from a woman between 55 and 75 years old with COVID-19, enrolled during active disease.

CDR3 in DNA: TGCAGTGCTAGTGGGTCCCCGGGACAGGGGATGATGGCTTTCTTT. Protein sequence: CSASGSPGQGMMAFF. The chain is built from TRBV20-1 and TRBJ1-1, with 10 bases matching TRBD1. V lost 3 bases, J lost 11 bases, and 15 bases stayed unmatched. The CDR3 is 15 amino acids. Germline loops: CDR1 DFQATT, CDR2 SNEGSKA (reference sequence).